This T cell receptor (beta chain) was found in a study of T-cell reconstitution after alpha-beta-depleted transplantation in children. Germline V gene data show CDR1 as SGHTA and CDR2 as FQGTGA. V lost 4 bases to trimming and J lost 5 bases; unmatched junction nucleotides: 7. This CDR3 comprises 15 residues. Preparation of the TCRbeta library involved a method that used unique molecular identifiers. From the PCR reads, TCRdb called clonotypes with MiXCR, one entry per CDR3 protein. The table shows about 610,000 distinct CDR3 sequences, with 10% to 13% occurring only once. At least ten counts were recorded for this clonotype.

This chain joins TRBV7-3 and TRBJ2-1, with 8 bases lining up with TRBD1. Sequenced material: PBMCs from the stem cell graft donor, taken from the stem cell graft. The sequence derives from a human donor who donated a stem cell graft to a child with acute myeloid leukemia. CDR3 bases: TGTGCCAGCAGCTCGGGTGCACAGGGGGACAATGAGCAGTTCTTC. Translating gives CASSSGAQGDNEQFF.